This TCR beta chain was identified in a study of T-cell reconstitution after alpha-beta-depleted transplantation in children. Study findings and constraints: One year after transplant, T-cell counts and diversity came mostly from newly produced T cells. The study reportedly traced alpha-beta T cells about two months after transplant to several hundred expanded graft clones. Elevated TCRbeta diversity at day 60 was traced, in some patients, to surviving recipient T cells and thymic progenitors.

CDR3 length: 15 amino acids. Germline V gives CDR1 KGHDR, CDR2 SFDVKD. Unique molecular identifiers tagged the TCRbeta library. TCRdb ran MiXCR on the PCR reads and lists one entry per CDR3 protein. The profile covers about 300,000 distinct CDR3 sequences, with 10% appearing a single time and just under 7.5% taken by the ten largest. On this clonotype itself: What it binds is not known. This clone may be a read error of a much larger clone one base away.

The sequence was collected from a boy younger than two with acute myeloid leukemia, due to receive a stem cell transplant. The rearrangement joins TRBV24-1 to TRBJ2-1; 10 bases agree with TRBD2. Sequenced material: PBMCs, taken before TCRalphabeta/CD19-depleted stem cell transplant. This CDR3 is CATSDLETSGNEQIF. For the CDR3, the DNA is TGTGCCACCAGTGATTTGGAAACTAGCGGGAATGAGCAGATCTTC.